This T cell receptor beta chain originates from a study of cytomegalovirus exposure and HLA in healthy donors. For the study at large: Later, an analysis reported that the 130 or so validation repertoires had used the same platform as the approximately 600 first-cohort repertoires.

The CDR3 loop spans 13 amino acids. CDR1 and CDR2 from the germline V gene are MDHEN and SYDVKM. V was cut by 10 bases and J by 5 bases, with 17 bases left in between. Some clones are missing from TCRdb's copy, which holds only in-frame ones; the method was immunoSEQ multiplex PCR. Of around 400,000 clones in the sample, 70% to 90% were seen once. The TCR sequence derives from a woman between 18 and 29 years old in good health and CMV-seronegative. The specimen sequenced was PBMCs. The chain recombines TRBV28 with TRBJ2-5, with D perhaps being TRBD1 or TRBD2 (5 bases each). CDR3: CATRGASRETQYF. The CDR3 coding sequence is TGTGCCACCAGAGGGGCAAGTCGGGAGACCCAGTACTTC.